Shown below are 28 T cell receptor beta chains from a single sample sequenced in a study of blood T cell repertoires in COVID-19. Assay: immunoSEQ multiplex PCR; the TCRdb copy retains only in-frame clones and omits some. Of 200,000 to 300,000 clones listed, about nine tenths were seen once; the top ten hold less than 1.6%. The sequenced sample was peripheral blood. The receptors were sampled from a woman between 35 and 50 years old who had recovered from COVID-19.

CDR3 in amino acids: CAGRGFGGPEAFF. CDR3 DNA: TGTGCCGGTAGGGGGTTCGGTGGGCCTGAAGCTTTCTTT. The V gene is TRBV2, the J gene TRBJ1-1; weak D call: TRBD1 (6 bases). This CDR3 contains 13 residues. Germline V gene data show CDR1 as SNHLY and CDR2 as FYNNEI. Deletions cut 11 bases from V and 6 bases from J, with 19 bases between.

This clone was recorded only once. The chain uses TRBV3-1 (or the pseudogene TRBV3-2) and TRBJ2-5; D gene unclear. CDR1 and CDR2 from the germline V gene are LGHDT and YNNKEL (reference sequence). The CDR3 consists of 14 residues. Trimming removed 0 bases from V and 2 bases from J, with 7 bases in between. CDR3 sequence reads: CASSQDGRQETQYF. In DNA form, the CDR3 reads TGTGCCAGCAGCCAAGATGGCAGACAAGAGACCCAGTACTTC.

V is TRBV7-3 and J is TRBJ2-2, with 7 bases matching TRBD2. Germline V gene data show CDR1 as SGHTA and CDR2 as FQGTGA. This CDR3 is built from 15 residues. Losses at the gene ends were 5 bases for V and 4 bases for J; bases not matched to a gene: 7. The CDR3 sequence: CASSQIAGVTGELFF. CDR3 bases: TGTGCCAGCAGCCAGATTGCGGGGGTCACCGGGGAGCTGTTTTTT.

The rearrangement links TRBV19 to TRBJ1-3, with a possible D match to TRBD1 (5 bases). Germline CDR1 and CDR2: LNHDA and SQIVND (reference sequence). The CDR3 contains 15 residues. The V gene lost 3 bases and the J gene lost 4 bases, with 13 bases spanning the gap. Here the CDR3 reads CASSMGPTSGNTIYF. In DNA, the CDR3 is TGTGCCAGTAGTATGGGGCCCACGTCGGGAAACACCATATATTTT.

This rearrangement joins TRBV15 to TRBJ2-7, with a possible D match to TRBD2 (6 bases). Germline values: CDR1 LNHNV, CDR2 YYDKDF (reference sequence). Trimming removed 4 bases from V and 4 bases from J, with 14 bases in between. This CDR3 comprises 14 residues. CDR3 in DNA: TGTGCCACCAGCAAGGGGACTCACGATTACGAGCAGTACTTC. This sequence encodes CATSKGTHDYEQYF.

V is TRBV6-5 and J is TRBJ1-5; D possibly corresponds to TRBD1 (6 bases). The CDR3 totals 15 residues. The V end was cut by 6 bases, the J end by 0 bases, with 12 bases between. Germline V lookup: CDR1 MNHEY, CDR2 SVGAGI. The CDR3 region is CASRDQGYSNQPQHF. DNA of the CDR3: TGTGCCAGCAGGGACCAGGGGTATAGCAATCAGCCCCAGCATTTT.

A note on this clone: A read error may account for a junction end that differs from germline. The chain combines TRBV7-6 with TRBJ1-2; tentative D call: TRBD1 (6 bases). Germline-derived CDR1 and CDR2 are SGHVS and FNYEAQ. The CDR3 sequence is 9 residues long. CDR3 in amino acids: CASSDGTKF. CDR3 coding DNA: TGTGCCAGCAGTGATGGGACAAAGTTC.

The chain links TRBV9 to TRBJ2-7; 9 bases are a match to TRBD1. This CDR3 has 19 residues. Germline assignment: CDR1 SGDLS and CDR2 YYNGEE. The ends lost 4 bases at V and 0 bases at J; junction bases unmatched: 17. Here the CDR3 reads CASSPQVPGQGFSSYEQYF. The CDR3 nucleotides read TGTGCCAGCAGCCCCCAAGTCCCGGGACAGGGCTTTAGCTCCTACGAGCAGTACTTC. The full variable domain, completed using reference TRBV9 and TRBJ2-7, is DSGVTQTPKHLITATGQRVTLRCSPRSGDLSVYWYQQSLDQGLQFLIQYYNGEERAKGNILERFSAQQFPDLHSELNLSSLELGDSALYFCASSPQVPGQGFSSYEQYFGPGTRLTVT.

The chain recombines TRBV27 with TRBJ2-6; possibly TRBD2 for D (6 bases). CDR1 and CDR2 (germline): MNHEY, SMNVEV (reference sequence). The germline V and J ends were trimmed by 4 bases and 1 base, with 26 bases remaining between them. The length of the CDR3 is 21 residues. The CDR3 loop reads CASSSPLIATRRRSGANVLTF. CDR3 nucleotide sequence: TGTGCCAGCAGTTCCCCACTCATCGCGACTAGGCGTAGGTCTGGGGCCAACGTCCTGACTTTC.

This rearrangement joins TRBV7-9 to TRBJ1-4; a possible D gene is TRBD1 (6 bases). Trimming stripped 5 bases from V and 7 bases from J, with 8 bases between. CDR1 is SEHNR, CDR2 FQNEAQ, per germline (reference sequence). The CDR3 totals 12 residues. CDR3 nucleotide sequence: TGTGCCAGCAGCGAGACAGGTGAAAAACTGTTTTTT. Translation: CASSETGEKLFF.

The chain joins TRBV5-1 to TRBJ1-1, with D perhaps matching TRBD1 (6 bases). Trimming cost V 4 bases and J 4 bases, with 20 bases left between them. Germline V gene sequence: CDR1 SGHRS, CDR2 YFSETQ. The CDR3 totals 16 residues. CDR3 residues: CASSGGGAIVATEAFF. CDR3 bases: TGCGCCAGCAGCGGCGGGGGGGCCATTGTCGCCACTGAAGCTTTCTTT. The variable domain in full, with the rest retrieved from reference TRBV5-1 and TRBJ1-1, is KAGVTQTPRYLIKTRGQQVTLSCSPISGHRSVSWYQQTPGQGLQFLFEYFSETQRNKGNFPGRFSGRQFSNSRSEMNVSTLELGDSALYLCASSGGGAIVATEAFFGQGTRLTVV.

The rearrangement links TRBV5-8 to TRBJ1-2; D is unresolved. Germline lookup yields CDR1 SGHTS and CDR2 YDEGEE. Trimming left V 3 bases short and J 3 bases short, with 6 bases between. CDR3 size: 12 residues. The CDR3 protein is CASSSGYYGYTF. In DNA, the CDR3 is TGTGCCAGCAGCTCGGGATACTATGGCTACACCTTC.

This clone showed up just once. The CDR3 is CASSSSGTNGYTF. CDR3 sequence (DNA): TGTGCCAGCAGCTCATCCGGGACAAATGGCTACACCTTC. The chain has TRBV5-5 and TRBJ1-2; a possible D gene is TRBD1 (6 bases). The V end lost 3 bases, the J end lost 6 bases, and 12 bases lay between the germline ends. CDR3 length: 13 residues. Germline CDR1 is SGHKS and CDR2 is YYEKEE (reference sequence).

The chain carries TRBV10-2 and TRBJ1-1, with D possibly TRBD1 on 5 matching bases. This CDR3 has 12 residues. Trimming took 5 bases from V and 5 from J, leaving 9 bases between them. The germline gives CDR1 WSHSY, CDR2 SAAADI. CDR3 sequence (DNA): TGCGCCAGCAGTCCAGGGTGGACTGAAGCTTTCTTT. Translating gives CASSPGWTEAFF.

In this sample, this clone turned up a few times. This chain links TRBV7-2 with TRBJ1-1; tentatively, D is TRBD1 (5 bases). The CDR3 consists of 15 residues. Germline-derived CDR1 and CDR2 are SGHTA and FQGNSA. V lost 2 bases, J lost 5 bases, and 15 bases lay in between. The CDR3 DNA reads TGTGCCAGCAGCTTAAGGGACGGGGGTGGAACTGAAGCTTTCTTT. The encoded protein is CASSLRDGGGTEAFF.

This CDR3 reads CASSARTGPPGNTIYF. The CDR3 DNA follows: TGTGCCAGCAGCGCCCGGACAGGGCCTCCTGGAAACACCATATATTTT. The J gene is TRBJ1-3, the V gene TRBV11-2, with TRBD1 identical over 8 bases. There are 16 residues in the CDR3. Germline CDR1 and CDR2: SGHAT and FQNNGV. V was clipped by 5 bases and J by 2 bases; unmatched bases: 8.

The chain couples TRBV5-1 to TRBJ1-4; maybe TRBD1 (5 bases). V gave up 4 bases and J gave up 8 bases, with 21 bases separating them. Germline loops: CDR1 SGHRS, CDR2 YFSETQ. This CDR3 region has 16 residues. CDR3 region: CASSPDPGDVGEKLFF. The CDR3 DNA reads as TGCGCCAGCAGCCCCGATCCGGGGGACGTAGGCGAAAAACTGTTTTTT.

Of note for this clone: The junction does not match germline at one end; this may be a read error. DNA for the CDR3: TGTGCCAGCAGCCGGGGCAGAAATCTATATGACTACACCTTC. As protein: CASSRGRNLYDYTF. The chain joins TRBV3-1 (or the pseudogene TRBV3-2) to TRBJ1-2; D is possibly TRBD1 (5 bases). This CDR3 has 14 amino acids. Germline values: CDR1 LGHDT, CDR2 YNNKEL (reference sequence).

The V and J genes are TRBV18 and TRBJ1-1; D may be TRBD1 (5 bases). V lost 3 bases, J lost 1 base, and 9 bases lay in between. The germline CDR1 and CDR2 sequences are KGHSH and LQKENI. The CDR3 spans 14 residues. The CDR3 is CASSPNQGNTEAFF. In nucleotides, the CDR3 is TGTGCCAGCTCACCCAACCAGGGGAACACTGAAGCTTTCTTT.

The J gene is TRBJ2-1, the V gene TRBV11-3; 8 positions agree with TRBD2. Germline V gene data show CDR1 as SGHNT and CDR2 as YENEEA. V was pared by 1 base and J by 7 bases, with 12 bases of the junction left unmatched. The CDR3 is 17 amino acids. The CDR3 spells CASSLGADGGAWNEQFF. For the CDR3, the DNA is TGTGCCAGCAGCTTAGGCGCCGACGGGGGGGCGTGGAATGAGCAGTTCTTC.

This rearrangement joins TRBV10-3 to TRBJ2-1; tentatively, D is TRBD2 (6 bases). The CDR3 runs 13 residues. Trimming removed 11 bases from V and 0 bases from J, with 11 bases in between. Per the germline V gene, CDR1 is ENHRY and CDR2 is SYGVKD. The CDR3: CASGRSSYNEQFF. For the CDR3, the DNA is TGTGCCTCTGGGAGGAGCTCCTACAATGAGCAGTTCTTC.

This sequence joins TRBV3-1 (or the pseudogene TRBV3-2) and TRBJ1-1; 7 bases line up with TRBD1. The CDR3 loop spans 13 amino acids. Germline loops: CDR1 LGHDT, CDR2 YNNKEL (reference sequence). V shed 7 bases, J shed 5 bases, and the junction held 7 bases outside the gene matches. The CDR3 sequence: CASTRTGGTEAFF. CDR3 sequence (DNA): TGTGCCAGCACGAGGACAGGAGGTACTGAAGCTTTCTTT.

V is TRBV7-8 and J is TRBJ1-1; 7 bases match TRBD1. Germline CDR1 reads SGHVS; CDR2 reads FQNEAQ. V lost 5 bases and J lost 1; bases outside the gene matches: 10. The CDR3 has 16 residues. CDR3: CASSPRTGSANTEAFF. The CDR3 bases are TGTGCCAGCAGCCCAAGGACAGGCTCCGCGAACACTGAAGCTTTCTTT. The whole variable domain, remainder taken from reference TRBV7-8 and TRBJ1-1, is GAGVSQSPRYKVAKRGQDVALRCDPISGHVSLFWYQQALGQGPEFLTYFQNEAQLDKSGLPSDRFFAERPEGSVSTLKIQRTQQEDSAVYLCASSPRTGSANTEAFFGQGTRLTVV.

The J gene is TRBJ1-1, the V gene TRBV7-8, with 8 nucleotides matching TRBD1. V trimming: 2 bases; J trimming: 3 bases; junction bases outside the gene matches: 11. This CDR3 region has 17 residues. Germline V gene lookup returns CDR1 SGHVS and CDR2 FQNEAQ. CDR3 in amino acids: CASSLYTSRQGYTEAFF. CDR3 bases: TGTGCCAGCAGCTTATATACGAGTAGACAGGGGTACACTGAAGCTTTCTTT. The full variable domain, with the rest looked up from reference TRBV7-8 and TRBJ1-1, is GAGVSQSPRYKVAKRGQDVALRCDPISGHVSLFWYQQALGQGPEFLTYFQNEAQLDKSGLPSDRFFAERPEGSVSTLKIQRTQQEDSAVYLCASSLYTSRQGYTEAFFGQGTRLTVV.

With respect to this clone: At one end the junction does not follow the germline gene, possibly because of a read error. The chain recombines TRBV5-1 with TRBJ2-2, with TRBD1 as a possible D gene (6 bases). There are 12 residues in the CDR3. Germline CDR1 SGHRS, CDR2 YFSETQ. In DNA, the CDR3 is TGCGCCAGCAGCTTGGTGGCAGGGGAACTGTTTTTT. Translated, it gives CASSLVAGELFF.

The chain combines TRBV4-3 with TRBJ2-1; 11 bases are a match to TRBD2. V gave up 0 bases and J gave up 3 bases; unmatched junction bases: 7. The germline V gene encodes CDR1 LGHNA and CDR2 YSLEER. There are 18 residues in the CDR3. The CDR3 DNA is TGCGCCAGCAGCCAAGATCGCCCTAGCGGGGGGAACTACAATGAGCAGTTCTTC. Translation: CASSQDRPSGGNYNEQFF.

This chain uses TRBV7-2 with TRBJ1-2, with 8 bases that match TRBD1. The length of the CDR3 is 15 residues. The V gene end was trimmed by 5 bases and the J gene end by 5 bases; junction bases not matched to a gene: 10. The germline V gene has CDR1 SGHTA and CDR2 FQGNSA. Here the CDR3 reads CASSGRQGYAYGYTF. The DNA of the CDR3 is TGTGCCAGCAGCGGCCGACAGGGGTACGCATATGGCTACACCTTC.

This clone has only a few counts. The gene calls are TRBV7-9 and TRBJ1-2; 8 bases agree with TRBD1. The V and J ends lost 2 bases and 5 bases, in that order; junction bases with no gene match: 4. This CDR3 has 14 amino acids. Germline V gives CDR1 SEHNR, CDR2 FQNEAQ (reference sequence). CDR3 sequence (DNA): TGTGCCAGCAGCTTATCAGGGGGCAGTTATGGCTACACCTTC. Amino acid sequence: CASSLSGGSYGYTF. Together with reference TRBV7-9 and TRBJ1-2, the CDR3 gives the full variable domain: DTGVSQNPRHKITKRGQNVTFRCDPISEHNRLYWYRQTLGQGPEFLTYFQNEAQLEKSRLLSDRFSAERPKGSFSTLEIQRTEQGDSAMYLCASSLSGGSYGYTFGSGTRLTVV.